This T cell receptor (beta chain) comes out of a study of blood T cells in healthy people across ages. The count of this clonotype is one. What it binds is not known. V was pared by 3 bases and J by 9 bases, with 9 bases between. The CDR3 has 13 residues. PCR was performed a second time for roughly 7 to 12 cycles using a sample-barcoded 5' primer and a J-beta primer mix. TCRdb redid the calling of the 5' RACE reads with MiXCR, one entry per CDR3 protein. The data hold about 1.4 million distinct CDR3 sequences, with roughly 64% observed a single time. Study conclusions and caveats: Researchers judged that diversity estimates from one million T cells fell short of true values. The study could not conclusively compare naive and antigen-experienced cells, given its unsorted PBMCs.

The specimen was blood. The chain has TRBV12-3 or TRBV12-4 and TRBJ1-6, with D hard to call. The clonotype comes from a man younger than 35 in good health. CDR3 nucleotides: TGTGCCAGCAGTTTGAGATCTTTTTCACCCCTCCACTTT. Translated, it gives CASSLRSFSPLHF.